The sequence of this TCR beta chain was determined in a study of read filtering for tumor transcriptome and immune sequencing. For the study at large: IR-seq gave about 3.5 to 11 million TCR reads per sample; RNA-seq gave about 75 to 1,400.

This clonotype was counted a few times. From about 400 ng of RNA, a library with molecular barcoded alpha/delta and beta/gamma adaptors was made. TCRdb redid the calling of the reads with MiXCR, one entry per CDR3 protein. The sample includes fewer than 45,000 distinct CDR3 sequences, around an eighth of them seen just once. The TCR sequence derives from a donor at least 40 years old with multiple myeloma. Input material: a population of CD138-negative cells sorted from bone marrow.

The CDR3 nucleotides are TGTGCCAGCAGCCACGGGGGGTACGAGCAGTACTTC. Translated, it gives CASSHGGYEQYF. This rearrangement joins TRBV11-3 to TRBJ2-7, with 7 bases aligning to TRBD2. With 5 bases clipped from V and 4 bases from J, the junction kept 2 bases outside the gene matches. The CDR3 has 12 amino acids. Germline V lookup: CDR1 SGHNT, CDR2 YENEEA.